This T cell receptor (beta chain) appears in the sequencing data of a study of T-cell reconstitution after alpha-beta-depleted transplantation in children. Of note for this clonotype: The antigen is undetermined.

The CDR3 runs to 13 residues. Germline V gives CDR1 DFQATT, CDR2 SNEGSKA (reference sequence). The V end was cut by 5 bases, the J end by 4 bases, with 13 bases between. General study points: The study reportedly traced alpha-beta T cells about two months after transplant to several hundred expanded graft clones. Some patients' high day-60 TCRbeta diversity was attributed to recipient cells surviving conditioning. At one year after transplant, newly produced T cells mostly accounted for T-cell counts and diversity.

TCRbeta library construction was performed incorporating unique molecular identifiers. TCRdb re-called the PCR reads with MiXCR, one entry per CDR3 protein. The data contain 100,000 or so distinct CDR3 sequences, around 6.1% of them singletons. The input for sequencing was PBMCs, mostly from graft donor cells, taken 60 days after TCRalphabeta/CD19-depleted stem cell transplant. The chain is built from TRBV20-1 and TRBJ2-3; no clear D gene. The source is a female patient between 2 and 10 years old who had a stem cell transplant for Fanconi anemia, so the T cells may come from the graft donor. The CDR3 region has the DNA TGCAGTGCTCCCGGGCGTAGGGCAGATACGCAGTATTTT. Protein sequence: CSAPGRRADTQYF.